One and the same sample provided the 7 T cell receptor beta chains below, sequenced in a study of identical twins. One entry per CDR3 protein results from TCRdb running MiXCR on the 5' RACE reads. The sample contains approximately 700,000 distinct CDR3 sequences, about 20% of which appear only once. This same sample was also part of a study on T cells expressing NK-cell markers.

What was sequenced was PBMCs. Every receptor here comes from a woman aged 18-29 years in good health.

There are a few counts of this clonotype. The chain has TRBV7-9 and TRBJ1-1; D is ambiguous. The CDR3 totals 12 residues. From germline, CDR1 is SEHNR and CDR2 FQNEAQ (reference sequence). The V and J ends lost 5 bases and 4 bases respectively, with 8 bases between them. The CDR3 reads CASSPASTEAFF. CDR3 DNA: TGTGCCAGCAGCCCCGCCAGCACTGAAGCTTTCTTT. Full variable domain (remainder filled in from reference TRBV7-9 and TRBJ1-1): DTGVSQNPRHKITKRGQNVTFRCDPISEHNRLYWYRQTLGQGPEFLTYFQNEAQLEKSRLLSDRFSAERPKGSFSTLEIQRTEQGDSAMYLCASSPASTEAFFGQGTRLTVV.

This clonotype was observed a few times. The chain employs TRBV29-1 and TRBJ2-3, with 8 bases identical to TRBD2. Germline CDR1 SQVTM, CDR2 ANQGSEA. This CDR3 contains 14 residues. V shed 4 bases and J 0 bases; nucleotides not matched to a gene: 3. CDR3 loop: CSVGRGGSTDTQYF. In DNA form, the CDR3 reads TGCAGCGTTGGCCGCGGGGGGAGCACAGATACGCAGTATTTT.

This chain uses TRBV11-1 with TRBJ2-1; 8 nucleotides line up with TRBD2. The CDR3 has 19 amino acids. The V and J ends lost 0 bases and 0 bases, in that order; junction bases with no gene match: 10. Germline V CDR1 and CDR2: SGHAT, FQDESV (reference sequence). The DNA of the CDR3 is TGTGCCAGCAGCTTAGCGATGGTAGCGGGGTGGAGCTCCTACAATGAGCAGTTCTTC. Its protein is CASSLAMVAGWSSYNEQFF.

The gene calls are TRBV4-3 and TRBJ2-5, with D tentatively TRBD2 (5 bases). Trimming pared 4 bases from V and 5 bases from J, leaving 20 bases between. The V gene's germline CDR1 is LGHNA and CDR2 YSLEER. The CDR3 sequence is 16 residues long. CDR3 sequence reads: CASSPLSGGTRETQYF. The CDR3 DNA follows: TGCGCCAGCAGCCCTTTATCTGGAGGCACAAGGGAGACCCAGTACTTC.

This clonotype has a count of ten or more. This chain links TRBV5-1 with TRBJ2-1, with D hard to call. The CDR3 length is 15 residues. V was pared by 2 bases and J by 5 bases, with 14 bases between. Germline-derived CDR1 and CDR2 are SGHRS and YFSETQ. CDR3 sequence: CASSFGGTVNNEQFF. In nucleotides, the CDR3 is TGCGCCAGCAGCTTCGGCGGCACCGTAAACAATGAGCAGTTCTTC.

The genes are TRBV7-6 and TRBJ2-1; D may match TRBD1 or TRBD2 (5 bases each). The ends were cut back, 5 bases at V and 7 bases at J, with 18 bases in the middle. This CDR3 has 15 amino acids. Germline CDR1 is SGHVS and CDR2 is FNYEAQ. The CDR3 DNA reads as TGTGCCAGCAGCCCAGGGACGATAATTGGGAATGAGCAGTTCTTC. Its protein is CASSPGTIIGNEQFF.

This chain connects TRBV20-1 to TRBJ2-2; D uncertain. Germline loops: CDR1 DFQATT, CDR2 SNEGSKA (reference sequence). Trimming shortened V by 5 bases and J by 2 bases, and 12 bases separated the two germline ends. CDR3 length equals 14 residues. The CDR3 is CSAFGRQNTGELFF. Here the CDR3 DNA reads TGCAGTGCTTTTGGACGTCAAAACACCGGGGAGCTGTTTTTT.